The sequence of this T cell receptor (beta chain) was determined in a study of blood T cell repertoires in COVID-19. Across the whole study: Some COVID-19 samples were acute and others convalescent; all came from the United States, Italy and Spain. T cells, B-cell-depleted T cells, or PBMCs provided the cDNA or gDNA that served as material.

Original processing notes: Estimation of nucleated cell counts was performed using reference gene primer amplification. Produced via immunoSEQ multiplex PCR; TCRdb's table is partial and in-frame only. That table gives V, J and clone size, and the DNA gave D and trimming. Of roughly 100,000 clones in the sample, roughly 88% were seen once. Germline CDR1 reads SGHTA; CDR2 reads FQGNSA. This CDR3 has 14 residues. The sequence was obtained from a man older than 75 with acute or convalescent COVID-19. The chain is built from TRBV7-2 and TRBJ1-1, with a weak D call TRBD1 (6 bases). Sequenced sample: peripheral blood. Here the CDR3 reads CVAAQGHMNTEAFF. Here the CDR3 DNA reads TGTGTGGCGGCGCAGGGGCACATGAACACTGAAGCTTTCTTT.